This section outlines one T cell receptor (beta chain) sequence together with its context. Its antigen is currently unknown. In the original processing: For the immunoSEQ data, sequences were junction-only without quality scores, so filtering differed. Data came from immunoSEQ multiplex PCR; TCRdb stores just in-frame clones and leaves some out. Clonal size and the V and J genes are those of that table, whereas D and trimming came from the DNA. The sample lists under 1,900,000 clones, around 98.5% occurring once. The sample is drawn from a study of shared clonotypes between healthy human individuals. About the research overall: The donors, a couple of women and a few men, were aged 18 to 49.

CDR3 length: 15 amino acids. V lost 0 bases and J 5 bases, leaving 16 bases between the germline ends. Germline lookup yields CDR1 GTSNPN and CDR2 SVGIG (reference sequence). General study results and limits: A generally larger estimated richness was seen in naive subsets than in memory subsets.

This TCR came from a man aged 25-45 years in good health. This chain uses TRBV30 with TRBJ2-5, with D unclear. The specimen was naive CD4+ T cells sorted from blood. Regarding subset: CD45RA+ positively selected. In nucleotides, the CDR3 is TGTGCCTGGAGTGTGAAACCTAGAAAGAGGGAGACCCAGTACTTC. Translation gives CAWSVKPRKRETQYF.